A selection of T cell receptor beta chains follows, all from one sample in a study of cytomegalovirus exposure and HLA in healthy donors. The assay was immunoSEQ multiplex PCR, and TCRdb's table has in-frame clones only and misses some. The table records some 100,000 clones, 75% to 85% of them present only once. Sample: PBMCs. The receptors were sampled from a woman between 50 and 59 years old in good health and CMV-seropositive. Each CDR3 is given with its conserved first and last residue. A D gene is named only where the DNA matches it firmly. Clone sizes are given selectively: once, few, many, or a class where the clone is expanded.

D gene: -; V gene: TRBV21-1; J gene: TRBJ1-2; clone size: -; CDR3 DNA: TGTGCCAGCAGCAAAGAGGTGGTTAGCTCATCAAACTATGGCTACACCTTC; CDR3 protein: CASSKEVVSSSNYGYTF
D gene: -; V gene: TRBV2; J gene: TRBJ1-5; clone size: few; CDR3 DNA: TGTGCCAGCAGTGGGGTACGGGAGATTAATCAGCCCCAGCATTTT; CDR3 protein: CASSGVREINQPQHF
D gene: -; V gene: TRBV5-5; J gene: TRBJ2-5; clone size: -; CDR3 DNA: TGTGCCAGCAGCTTCTCGACTAGGGGAGAGACCCAGTACTTC; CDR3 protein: CASSFSTRGETQYF
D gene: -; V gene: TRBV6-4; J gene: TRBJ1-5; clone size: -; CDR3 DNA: TGTGCCAGCAGACAGGGTGATGGGCAGCCCCAGCATTTT; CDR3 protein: CASRQGDGQPQHF
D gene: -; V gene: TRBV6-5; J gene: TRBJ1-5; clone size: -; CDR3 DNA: TGTGCCAGCAGGGCCGGGGGCAATCAGCCCCAGCATTTT; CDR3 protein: CASRAGGNQPQHF
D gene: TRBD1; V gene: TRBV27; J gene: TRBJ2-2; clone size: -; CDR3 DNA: TGTGCCAGCAGTCACGGACAGGGTGGGGAGCTGTTTTTT; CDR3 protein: CASSHGQGGELFF
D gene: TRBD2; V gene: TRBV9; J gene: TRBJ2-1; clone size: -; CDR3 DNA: TGTGCCAGCAGCTCTAGCGGTTTATACAATGAGCAGTTCTTC; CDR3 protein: CASSSSGLYNEQFF
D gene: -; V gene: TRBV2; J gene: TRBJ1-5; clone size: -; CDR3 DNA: TGTGCCAGCAGTGAGGAGGGCAATAGCAATCAGCCCCAGCATTTT; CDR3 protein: CASSEEGNSNQPQHF
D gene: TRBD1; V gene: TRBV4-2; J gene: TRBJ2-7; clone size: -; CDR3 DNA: TGTGCCAGCAGCCAAGAAAAGACAGGGTCCATCTACGAGCAGTACTTC; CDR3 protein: CASSQEKTGSIYEQYF
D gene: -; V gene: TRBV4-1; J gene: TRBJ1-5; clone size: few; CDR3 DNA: TGCGCCAGCAGCCAAGTGGACATGGGGCTATATAGCAATCAGCCCCAGCATTTT; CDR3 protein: CASSQVDMGLYSNQPQHF
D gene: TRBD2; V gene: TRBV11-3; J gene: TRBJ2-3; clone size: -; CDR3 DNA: TGTGCCAGCAGCCCGCCGAAGGTAGCGGGGGGGCCGATCACAGATACGCAGTATTTT; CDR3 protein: CASSPPKVAGGPITDTQYF
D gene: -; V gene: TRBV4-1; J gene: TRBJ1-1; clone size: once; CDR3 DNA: TGCGCCAGCAGCTTAGAGCTAAAGCAGGGGAACACTGAAGCTTTCTTT; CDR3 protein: CASSLELKQGNTEAFF
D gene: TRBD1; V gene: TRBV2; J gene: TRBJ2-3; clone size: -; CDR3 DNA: TGTGCCAGCAGTGACTTAATCCAGGGGGTCAACACAGATACGCAGTATTTT; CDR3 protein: CASSDLIQGVNTDTQYF
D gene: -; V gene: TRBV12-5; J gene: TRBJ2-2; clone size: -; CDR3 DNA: TGTGCTAGTGGTTTGGTGTCGGGGGGCGGGCGGGAGCTGTTTTTT; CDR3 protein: CASGLVSGGGRELFF
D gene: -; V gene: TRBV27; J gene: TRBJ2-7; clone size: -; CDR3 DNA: TGTGCCAGCAGTTGGGGTCCCGGAGGGGAGCAGTACTTC; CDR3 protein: CASSWGPGGEQYF
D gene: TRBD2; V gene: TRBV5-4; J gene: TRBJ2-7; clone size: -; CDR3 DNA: TGTGCCAGCAGCTGGGGGACTAGATTGCGGTACTTC; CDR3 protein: CASSWGTRLRYF
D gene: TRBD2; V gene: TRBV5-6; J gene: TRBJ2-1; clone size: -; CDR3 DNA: TGTGCCAGCACCTTTCTGACTAGCGGGGTGAGCTCCTACAATGAGCAGTTCTTC; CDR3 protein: CASTFLTSGVSSYNEQFF
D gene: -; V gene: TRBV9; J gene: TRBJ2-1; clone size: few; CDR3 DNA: TGTGCCAGCAGCCTCTCAAGGAGTCGGCTGGCGGGGAGCTCCTACAATGAGCAGTTCTTC; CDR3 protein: CASSLSRSRLAGSSYNEQFF
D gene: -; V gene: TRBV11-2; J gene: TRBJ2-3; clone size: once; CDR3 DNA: TGTGCCAGCAGCGCGCATACAGATACGCAGTATTTT; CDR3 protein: CASSAHTDTQYF
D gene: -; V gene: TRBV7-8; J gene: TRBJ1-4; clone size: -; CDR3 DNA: TGTGCCAGCAGCCCCCGGGGAGAAAAACTGTTTTTT; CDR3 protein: CASSPRGEKLFF
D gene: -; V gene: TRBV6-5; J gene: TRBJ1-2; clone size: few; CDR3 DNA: TGTGCCAGCAGTCCGGGAACCGTCGGCTACACCTTC; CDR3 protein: CASSPGTVGYTF
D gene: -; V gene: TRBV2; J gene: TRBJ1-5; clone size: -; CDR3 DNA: TGTGCCAGCAGTGAGGGGACTCTCAATCAGCCCCAGCATTTT; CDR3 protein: CASSEGTLNQPQHF
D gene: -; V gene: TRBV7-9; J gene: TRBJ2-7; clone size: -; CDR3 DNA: TGTGCCAGCAGCTTTGACAAGAGCTCCTACGAGCAGTACTTC; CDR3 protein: CASSFDKSSYEQYF
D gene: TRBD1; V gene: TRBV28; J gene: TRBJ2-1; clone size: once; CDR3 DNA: TGTGCCAGCATTGCTGGACAGGGGGTGTGGAATGAGCAGTTCTTC; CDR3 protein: CASIAGQGVWNEQFF
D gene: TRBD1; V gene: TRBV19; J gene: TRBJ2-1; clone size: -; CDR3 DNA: TGTGCCAGTAGTATGGGACAGGGGGTCGATGAGCAGTTCTTC; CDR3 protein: CASSMGQGVDEQFF
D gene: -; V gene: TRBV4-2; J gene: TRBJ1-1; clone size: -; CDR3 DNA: TGTGCCAGCAGCCAAGGTAGCACTGAAGCTTTCTTT; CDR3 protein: CASSQGSTEAFF
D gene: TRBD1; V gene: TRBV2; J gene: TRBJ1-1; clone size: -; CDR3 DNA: TGTGCCAGCACCCGACAGGGGAGTACTACTGAAGCTTTCTTT; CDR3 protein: CASTRQGSTTEAFF